This T cell receptor (beta chain) comes out of a study of early T cells in non-severe SARS-CoV-2 infection. Whole-study context: The sequenced material was bulk RNA from unsorted whole blood, and its chains were unpaired.

A single record per CDR3 protein comes from TCRdb applying MiXCR to the 5' RACE reads. The sample records about 43,000 distinct CDR3 sequences, approximately 10% being singletons. V was trimmed by 5 bases and J by 0 bases, leaving 11 bases between them. The CDR3 consists of 14 residues. The germline CDR1 and CDR2 sequences are SGHTA and FQGNSA. This clonotype was observed many times. The origin of this receptor is an adult who was a healthcare worker with PCR-confirmed SARS-CoV-2 infection or an uninfected control (not recorded which). The rearrangement links TRBV7-2 to TRBJ2-7; D may match TRBD1 or TRBD2 (5 bases each). The material sequenced was whole blood. Written as DNA, the CDR3 is TGTGCCAGCAGCCTGCTCGGGGCCTCCTACGAGCAGTACTTC. Protein sequence: CASSLLGASYEQYF.